Shown below are 10 T cell receptor beta chains from a single sample sequenced in a study of CD8 T cells in ankylosing spondylitis (TCRdb year 2017). Library preparation employed 5' RACE. Sequencing took place on an Illumina HiSeq 2500. Clones were called with MiXCR by TCRdb after fastp trimmed the public reads at Q25, and only in-frame beta chains were retained. When rows share a CDR3 protein, they turn into one entry using the most common DNA and genes. The sample has over 100,000 distinct CDR3 sequences on record, about 7% of them singletons. The ten largest clones add up to more than 9% of the sample. The sequencing sample was made of blood, either unsorted or a sorted T cell fraction (not recorded which). Receptor source: a male donor with ankylosing spondylitis or in good health (not recorded which).

This clonotype was seen repeatedly, ten times or more. CDR3 sequence: CATRGQQNTEAFF. CDR3 in DNA: TGTGCCACCAGAGGACAGCAGAACACTGAAGCTTTCTTT. This rearrangement joins TRBV15 to TRBJ1-1; TRBD1 is a possible D gene (6 bases). Trimming removed 6 bases at V and 1 base at J, with 9 bases between. Germline lookup yields CDR1 LNHNV and CDR2 YYDKDF (reference sequence). This CDR3 spans 13 amino acids. Together with reference TRBV15 and TRBJ1-1, the CDR3 gives the full variable domain: DAMVIQNPRYQVTQFGKPVTLSCSQTLNHNVMYWYQQKSSQAPKLLFHYYDKDFNNEADTPDNFQSRRPNTSFCFLDIRSPGLGDTAMYLCATRGQQNTEAFFGQGTRLTVV.

This clonotype occurred many times. The chain has TRBV5-1 and TRBJ2-5, with D perhaps TRBD1 (5 bases). The germline CDR1 and CDR2 sequences are SGHRS and YFSETQ. V lost 4 bases and J 3 bases, leaving 10 bases between the germline ends. The CDR3 is 13 amino acids. The CDR3 region has the DNA TGCGCCAGCAGCGCGGACAATGAAGAGACCCAGTACTTC. It translates to CASSADNEETQYF. Together with reference TRBV5-1 and TRBJ2-5, the CDR3 gives the full variable domain: KAGVTQTPRYLIKTRGQQVTLSCSPISGHRSVSWYQQTPGQGLQFLFEYFSETQRNKGNFPGRFSGRQFSNSRSEMNVSTLELGDSALYLCASSADNEETQYFGPGTRLLVL.

This clonotype was seen more than once but under ten times. The J gene is TRBJ2-3, the V gene TRBV6-2 or TRBV6-3, with D hard to call. Deletions cut 6 bases from V and 3 bases from J, with 10 bases between. CDR1 is MNHEY, CDR2 SVGEGT, per germline. CDR3 length: 13 amino acids. CDR3 nucleotide sequence: TGTGCCAGCAGAATCCGGTGGACAGATACGCAGTATTTT. Its translation is CASRIRWTDTQYF.

This clonotype has a count of ten or more. The V call is TRBV7-3, the J call TRBJ2-1; 7 positions match TRBD2. The CDR3 has 14 residues. V shed 3 bases and J 9 bases; nucleotides not matched to a gene: 8. CDR1 SGHTA and CDR2 FQGTGA come from the germline V gene. Written as DNA, the CDR3 is TGTGCCAGCAGCTTCGGGCGGGAGACTACTGAGCAGTTCTTC. As protein: CASSFGRETTEQFF.

This clonotype has ten or more counts. The chain combines TRBV11-2 with TRBJ2-4; 9 positions agree with TRBD2. The CDR3 extends over 17 amino acids. Germline V gene data show CDR1 as SGHAT and CDR2 as FQNNGV. Trimming took 1 base from V and 4 from J; bases not matched to a gene: 8. CDR3 in amino acids: CASSLGASGVSKNIQYF. In DNA form, the CDR3 reads TGTGCCAGCAGCTTAGGGGCTAGCGGGGTTTCTAAAAACATTCAGTACTTC.

This clonotype was seen repeatedly, ten times or more. The chain recombines TRBV28 with TRBJ2-7, with a tentative D call TRBD2 (6 bases). The V gene lost 2 bases and the J gene lost 2 bases, with 13 bases spanning the gap. Germline V gene data show CDR1 as MDHEN and CDR2 as SYDVKM. The CDR3 is made up of 15 amino acids. CDR3 in amino acids: CASSLVGGVAYEQYF. CDR3 nucleotides: TGTGCCAGCAGTTTAGTTGGCGGGGTAGCCTACGAGCAGTACTTC. The entire variable domain, with the rest obtained from reference TRBV28 and TRBJ2-7, is as follows: DVKVTQSSRYLVKRTGEKVFLECVQDMDHENMFWYRQDPGLGLRLIYFSYDVKMKEKGDIPEGYSVSREKKERFSLILESASTNQTSMYLCASSLVGGVAYEQYFGPGTRLTVT.

This clonotype was observed at least ten times. The chain combines TRBV12-3 or TRBV12-4 with TRBJ1-2, with D perhaps TRBD1 (5 bases). This CDR3 is built from 13 residues. V was cut by 3 bases and J by 6 bases, with 11 bases left in between. CDR3 nucleotide sequence: TGTGCCAGCAGTTTGGGTAGGGGAGATGGCTACACCTTC. Amino acid sequence: CASSLGRGDGYTF.

This clonotype was counted many times. This chain uses TRBV20-1 with TRBJ2-1; tentatively, D is TRBD1 or TRBD2 (5 bases each). The CDR3 sequence is 11 residues long. CDR1 is DFQATT, CDR2 SNEGSKA, per germline (reference sequence). Trimming took off 6 bases at V and 7 bases at J, with 10 bases between the two ends. For the CDR3, the DNA is TGCAGTGCGCCGGGGCGGAATGAGCAGTTCTTC. Translated: CSAPGRNEQFF.

This clonotype was observed at least ten times. This sequence joins TRBV7-2 and TRBJ1-1; perhaps TRBD1 as D (5 bases). Germline V gene lookup returns CDR1 SGHTA and CDR2 FQGNSA. This CDR3 spans 14 amino acids. The V and J ends lost 5 bases and 5 bases respectively, with 15 bases between them. Here the CDR3 DNA reads TGTGCCAGCAGCCCCCCGTTGGGGGGGACTGAAGCTTTCTTT. Protein sequence: CASSPPLGGTEAFF.

In its sample, this clonotype was seen many times. V and J are TRBV18 and TRBJ1-2, with 9 bases fitting TRBD1. V lost 3 bases and J lost 4; bases outside the gene matches: 3. The CDR3 runs to 14 residues. The germline gives CDR1 KGHSH, CDR2 LQKENI. The CDR3 nucleotides read TGTGCCAGCTCACCGGGACAGGGAAGCTATGGCTACACCTTC. This translates into CASSPGQGSYGYTF.